This is a list of T cell receptor beta chains from one sample in a study of T cell changes during pregnancy in multiple sclerosis. Sequencing used immunoSEQ multiplex PCR; TCRdb keeps in-frame clones, though not all of them. The sample holds tens of thousands of clones, around 92% seen once. The source material was peripheral blood, sampled in the first trimester of pregnancy. These receptors originate from a female donor in good health, enrolled as a control in a pregnancy study. The CDR3 runs from the conserved cysteine through the conserved F or W. Each record gives: D gene, J gene, clone size, V gene, CDR3 protein, CDR3 DNA. D genes are given only for firm matches. Size values are once, few and many counts, or a class for expanded clones, and some rows have none.

- TRBJ1-3 - TRBV7-2 CASSPRRPRLGNTIYF TGTGCCAGCAGCCCAAGGCGGCCCCGACTTGGAAACACCATATATTTT
- TRBJ2-1 - TRBV6-1 CASSQSRSVQQFF TGTGCCAGCAGTCAATCGCGTAGCGTGCAGCAGTTCTTC
TRBD2 TRBJ2-2 - TRBV9 CASSVDLAANTGELFF TGTGCCAGCAGCGTAGACCTAGCGGCGAACACCGGGGAGCTGTTTTTT
TRBD2 TRBJ2-7 - TRBV6-1 CASSGLAGGWKYF TGTGCCAGCAGTGGGCTAGCGGGAGGTTGGAAGTACTTC
TRBD2 TRBJ2-7 - TRBV18 CASSPEAGGYEQYF TGTGCCAGCTCACCAGAAGCGGGAGGGTACGAGCAGTACTTC
- TRBJ2-1 - TRBV11-2 CASSLDRVADEQFF TGTGCCAGCAGCTTAGACCGGGTAGCGGATGAGCAGTTCTTC
- TRBJ1-4 - TRBV4-1 CASSSTGYLSEKLFF TGCGCCAGCAGCTCTACAGGGTATTTGAGTGAAAAACTGTTTTTT
- TRBJ1-1 - TRBV9 CASSGGTGGNTEAFF TGTGCCAGCAGCGGCGGGACCGGAGGGAACACTGAAGCTTTCTTT
- TRBJ1-6 - TRBV30 CAWSVGEPNSPLHF TGTGCCTGGAGTGTAGGGGAACCAAATTCACCCCTCCACTTT
- TRBJ1-1 - TRBV7-9 CASSLESDTEAFF TGTGCCAGCAGCTTAGAGAGCGACACTGAAGCTTTCTTT
TRBD1 TRBJ1-2 once TRBV2 CASGEPGQGNYGYTF TGTGCCAGCGGGGAACCGGGACAGGGCAACTATGGCTACACCTTC
TRBD2 TRBJ2-1 - TRBV10-3 CATAGTSGRNSYNEQFF TGTGCCACCGCTGGGACTAGCGGGAGGAACTCCTACAATGAGCAGTTCTTC
TRBD1 TRBJ2-7 - TRBV7-9 CASRQGTYEQYF TGTGCCAGCCGACAGGGAACATACGAGCAGTACTTC
- TRBJ1-5 - TRBV30 CAWSVLNRPNQPQHF TGTGCCTGGAGTGTACTTAACAGGCCCAATCAGCCCCAGCATTTT
- TRBJ2-3 - TRBV9 CASNSLVSTDTQYF TGTGCCAGCAACAGCCTCGTTAGCACAGATACGCAGTATTTT
- TRBJ2-4 - TRBV7-6 CASSPYYGGAKNIQYF TGTGCCAGCAGCCCCTATTACGGGGGAGCCAAAAACATTCAGTACTTC
TRBD1 TRBJ1-2 once TRBV9 CASSRQGGNYGYTF TGTGCCAGCAGCAGACAGGGCGGTAACTATGGCTACACCTTC
TRBD1 TRBJ1-1 - TRBV6-1 CASSERAGGYTEAFF TGTGCCAGCAGTGAAAGGGCAGGGGGCTACACTGAAGCTTTCTTT
- TRBJ2-5 - TRBV5-1 CASSLRGALTQETQYF TGCGCCAGCAGCTTGCGGGGGGCCCTAACCCAAGAGACCCAGTACTTC
TRBD2 TRBJ2-4 - TRBV28 CASSLKGLAGLGRGVAKNIQYF TGTGCCAGCAGTTTAAAGGGACTAGCGGGATTAGGAAGGGGGGTAGCCAAAAACATTCAGTACTTC
- TRBJ1-1 few TRBV7-6 CASSTDLNTEAFF TGTGCCAGCAGCACCGACTTGAACACTGAAGCTTTCTTT
TRBD2 TRBJ2-2 - TRBV15 CATSRVAGGTGELFF TGTGCCACCAGCAGGGTAGCGGGGGGCACCGGGGAGCTGTTTTTT
- TRBJ1-1 - TRBV28 CASSSSPLEAFF TGTGCCAGCAGTTCTTCTCCCCTTGAAGCTTTCTTT
- TRBJ1-2 - TRBV4-2 CASSQDRGREVEGYTF TGTGCCAGCAGCCAAGATAGGGGCAGGGAAGTTGAGGGCTACACCTTC
TRBD2 TRBJ2-3 - TRBV5-4 CASSLLTSGRRADTQYF TGTGCCAGCAGCTTGCTGACTAGCGGGAGGAGGGCAGATACGCAGTATTTT
TRBD2 TRBJ2-1 - TRBV6-6 CASSEGLDYNEQFF TGTGCCAGCAGCGAGGGACTAGACTACAATGAGCAGTTCTTC
TRBD1 TRBJ2-3 - TRBV5-1 CASSFRDRETDTQYF TGCGCCAGCAGCTTTCGGGACAGGGAGACAGATACGCAGTATTTT
- TRBJ2-3 - TRBV7-9 CASSPGDGGHTDTQYF TGTGCCAGCAGCCCCGGCGATGGAGGGCACACAGATACGCAGTATTTT
- TRBJ2-1 - TRBV7-8 CASTPLRRATSNEQFF TGTGCCAGCACCCCCCTGCGGAGGGCCACGTCGAATGAGCAGTTCTTC
TRBD1 TRBJ1-4 - TRBV4-1 CASSQDQLGTGDGFNEKLFF TGCGCCAGCAGCCAAGATCAGCTGGGGACAGGGGATGGGTTCAATGAAAAACTGTTTTTT
- TRBJ1-1 - TRBV19 CASSTIEGTRSFF TGTGCCAGTAGTACTATCGAGGGAACTAGGAGCTTCTTT